The entry below describes one TCR beta chain. Its antigen is not identified. These data belong to a study of blood T cells in healthy people across ages. Study-wide results and caveats: The donors' CMV status was not determined, possibly confounding changes in expanded clonotypes.

The authors ran a second PCR of about 6 to 12 cycles using a sample-barcoded 5' primer and a J-beta primer mix. A single record per CDR3 protein comes from TCRdb applying MiXCR to the 5' RACE reads. The table lists 1.5 million to 2 million distinct CDR3 sequences, roughly 27% of them singletons. The junction had 7 bases not matched to a gene; V was cut back by 7 bases and J by 4 bases. There are 16 residues in the CDR3. CDR1 SNHLY and CDR2 FYNNEI come from the germline V gene. The chain joins TRBV2 to TRBJ2-3, with TRBD2 matching over 14 bases. The specimen was blood. The TCR originated in a woman aged 25-40 years in good health. The CDR3 reads CASTSGLAGGADTQYF. The CDR3 DNA follows: TGTGCCAGCACTTCCGGACTAGCGGGGGGCGCAGATACGCAGTATTTT.